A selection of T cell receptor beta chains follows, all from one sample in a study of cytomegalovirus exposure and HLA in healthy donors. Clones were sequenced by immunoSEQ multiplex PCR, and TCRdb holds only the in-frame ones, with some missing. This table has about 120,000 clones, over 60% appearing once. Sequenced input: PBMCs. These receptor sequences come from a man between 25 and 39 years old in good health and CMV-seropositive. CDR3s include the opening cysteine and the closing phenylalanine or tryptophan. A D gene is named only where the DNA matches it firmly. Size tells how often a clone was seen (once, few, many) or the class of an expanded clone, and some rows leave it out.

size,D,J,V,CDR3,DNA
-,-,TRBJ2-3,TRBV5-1,CASSIRGATDTQYF,TGCGCCAGCAGCATCAGGGGGGCCACAGATACGCAGTATTTT
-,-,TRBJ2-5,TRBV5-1,CASSLETSQETQYF,TGCGCCAGCAGCTTGGAGACATCTCAAGAGACCCAGTACTTC
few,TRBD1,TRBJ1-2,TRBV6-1,CASSEDRGYTYGYTF,TGTGCCAGCAGTGAAGACAGGGGATATACCTATGGCTACACCTTC
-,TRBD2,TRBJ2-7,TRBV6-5,CASRPGGGEQYF,TGTGCCAGCAGGCCGGGAGGAGGGGAGCAGTACTTC
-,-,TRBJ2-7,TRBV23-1,CASRGQRENPREQYF,TGCGCCAGCAGGGGACAGCGGGAGAATCCCCGGGAGCAGTACTTC
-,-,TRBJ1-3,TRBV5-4,CASSSRGSGNTIYF,TGTGCCAGCAGCTCCAGGGGCTCTGGAAACACCATATATTTT
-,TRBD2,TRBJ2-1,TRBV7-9,CASSLATSGRYNEQFF,TGTGCCAGCAGCTTAGCGACTAGCGGGAGATACAATGAGCAGTTCTTC
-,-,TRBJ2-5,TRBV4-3,CASSQDFAQSELILREQYF,TGCGCCAGCAGCCAAGATTTTGCCCAATCAGAGTTAATACTACGAGAGCAGTACTTC
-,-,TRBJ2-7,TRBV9,CASSVGPGGTHEQYF,TGTGCCAGCAGCGTAGGGCCTGGCGGAACCCACGAGCAGTACTTC
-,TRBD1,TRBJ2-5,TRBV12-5,CASGFTGGAETQYF,TGTGCTAGTGGTTTCACAGGGGGCGCCGAGACCCAGTACTTC
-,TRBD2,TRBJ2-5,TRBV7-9,CASSLRAGEQYF,TGTGCCAGCAGCCTGAGAGCGGGAGAGCAGTACTTC
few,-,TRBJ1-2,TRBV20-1,CSAYSTGGYTF,TGCAGTGCCTACTCGACGGGGGGCTACACCTTC
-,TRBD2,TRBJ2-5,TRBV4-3,CASSQSRTSGSGETQYF,TGCGCCAGCAGCCAATCACGGACTAGCGGGAGTGGGGAGACCCAGTACTTC
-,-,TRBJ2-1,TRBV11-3,CASSRSFAGSDYNEQFF,TGTGCCAGCAGCCGTTCTTTCGCAGGTTCTGACTACAATGAGCAGTTCTTC
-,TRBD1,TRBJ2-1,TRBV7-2,CASSLRAGGEQFF,TGTGCCAGCAGCTTAAGGGCAGGGGGTGAGCAGTTCTTC
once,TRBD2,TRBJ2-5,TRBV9,CASSVSPIAGGLETQYF,TGTGCCAGCAGCGTCTCGCCTATAGCGGGGGGGCTTGAGACCCAGTACTTC
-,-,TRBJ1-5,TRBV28,CASSLGSYNQPQHF,TGTGCCAGCAGTTTGGGCAGTTACAATCAGCCCCAGCATTTT
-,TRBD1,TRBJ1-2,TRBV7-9,CSSSLTGGFGGYTF,TGTTCCAGCAGCCTGACAGGGGGCTTTGGGGGCTACACCTTC
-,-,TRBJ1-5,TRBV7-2,CASSPSSNQPQHF,TGTGCCAGCAGCCCCAGTTCCAATCAGCCCCAGCATTTT
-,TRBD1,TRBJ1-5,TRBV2,CASGRDRQGNQPQHF,TGTGCCAGCGGCCGGGACAGGCAGGGCAATCAGCCCCAGCATTTT
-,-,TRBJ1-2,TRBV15,CATTTPGQGGYTF,TGTGCCACCACCACGCCGGGACAAGGAGGCTACACCTTC
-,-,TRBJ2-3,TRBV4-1,CASSQGGVVRTQYF,TGCGCCAGCAGCCAAGGGGGGGTTGTGAGGACGCAGTATTTT
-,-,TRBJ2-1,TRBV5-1,CASSSDSNEQFF,TGCGCCAGCAGCTCTGACAGTAATGAGCAGTTCTTC
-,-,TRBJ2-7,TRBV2,CASTGATYEQYF,TGTGCCAGCACAGGGGCTACCTACGAGCAGTACTTC
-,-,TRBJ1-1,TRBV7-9,CASSLGQYTEAFF,TGTGCCAGCAGCTTGGGACAATACACTGAAGCTTTCTTT
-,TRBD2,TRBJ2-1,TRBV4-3,CASSQDQRLADEQFF,TGCGCCAGCAGCCAAGATCAGAGACTAGCCGATGAGCAGTTCTTC
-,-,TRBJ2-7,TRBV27,CASSSGVYEQYF,TGTGCCAGCAGTTCCGGAGTCTACGAGCAGTACTTC
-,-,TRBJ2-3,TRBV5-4,CASSSPGLPTDTQYF,TGTGCCAGCAGCAGTCCGGGACTTCCCACAGATACGCAGTATTTT
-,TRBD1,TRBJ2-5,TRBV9,CASSKGQGWRETQYF,TGTGCCAGCAGCAAGGGACAGGGCTGGCGAGAGACCCAGTACTTC
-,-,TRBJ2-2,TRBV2,CASIRGALTGELFF,TGTGCCAGCATCAGGGGGGCGCTTACCGGGGAGCTGTTTTTT
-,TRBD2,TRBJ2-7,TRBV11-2,CASSFSAGGPYEQYF,TGTGCCAGCAGCTTCTCAGCGGGGGGCCCCTACGAGCAGTACTTC
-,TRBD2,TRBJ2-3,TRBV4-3,CASSQDNRGGYPDTQYF,TGCGCCAGCAGCCAAGATAATCGGGGGGGTTACCCAGATACGCAGTATTTT
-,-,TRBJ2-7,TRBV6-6,CASRKGGEQYF,TGTGCCAGCAGAAAAGGCGGGGAGCAGTACTTC
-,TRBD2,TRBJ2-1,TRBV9,CTSSPRGTSGRRAYNEQFF,TGTACCAGCAGCCCGAGAGGGACTAGCGGGAGGAGGGCCTACAATGAGCAGTTCTTC
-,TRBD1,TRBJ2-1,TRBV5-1,CASSLMTGTYNEQFF,TGCGCCAGCAGCCTCATGACAGGGACCTACAATGAGCAGTTCTTC
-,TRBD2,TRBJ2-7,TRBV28,CASGSGGVESYEQYF,TGTGCCAGCGGAAGCGGGGGAGTCGAGAGTTACGAGCAGTACTTC
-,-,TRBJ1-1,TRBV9,CASSVEPRNTEAFF,TGTGCCAGCAGCGTAGAGCCAAGGAACACTGAAGCTTTCTTT
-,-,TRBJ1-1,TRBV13,CATYRDTEAFF,TGTGCCACCTACAGGGATACTGAAGCTTTCTTT
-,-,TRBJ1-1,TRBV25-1,CASLPWRGGTNTEAFF,TGTGCCAGCCTCCCCTGGCGGGGAGGGACGAACACTGAAGCTTTCTTT
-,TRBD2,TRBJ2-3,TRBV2,CASSDGTSGGTRYF,TGTGCCAGCAGTGACGGGACTAGCGGGGGTACTCGGTATTTT
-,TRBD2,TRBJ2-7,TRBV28,CASSFSGRGYEQYF,TGTGCCAGCAGTTTTAGCGGGAGGGGCTACGAGCAGTACTTC
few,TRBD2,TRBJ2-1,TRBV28,CASISGGASGEFF,TGTGCCAGCATTTCCGGTGGGGCTAGCGGGGAGTTCTTC
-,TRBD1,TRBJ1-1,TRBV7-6,CASSLGDPRQGRDTEAFF,TGTGCCAGCAGCTTAGGGGACCCTCGACAGGGGAGGGACACTGAAGCTTTCTTT
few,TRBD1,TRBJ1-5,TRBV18,CASSSTGGGQPQHF,TGTGCCAGCTCATCGACAGGGGGAGGTCAGCCCCAGCATTTT
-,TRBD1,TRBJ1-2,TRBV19,CARTTGRGYTF,TGTGCCAGAACGACAGGGCGCGGCTACACCTTC
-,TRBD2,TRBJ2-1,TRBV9,CASSVAGTGGTHEQFF,TGTGCCAGCAGCGTAGCCGGGACGGGAGGGACCCATGAGCAGTTCTTC
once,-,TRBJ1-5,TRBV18,CASSSANNQPQHF,TGTGCCAGCTCTTCAGCGAACAATCAGCCCCAGCATTTT
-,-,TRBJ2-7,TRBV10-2,CASSEPGASYEQYF,TGCGCCAGCAGTGAGCCAGGGGCCTCCTACGAGCAGTACTTC
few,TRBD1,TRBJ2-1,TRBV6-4,CASSDSGQGKQFF,TGTGCCAGCAGTGACTCAGGACAGGGTAAGCAGTTCTTC
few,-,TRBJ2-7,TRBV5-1,CASRLRDSRSYEQYF,TGCGCCAGCAGGCTGCGGGACAGCCGCTCCTACGAGCAGTACTTC
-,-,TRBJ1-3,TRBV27,CASSLKAGLLWGNTIYF,TGTGCCAGCAGTTTAAAGGCAGGGCTGTTGTGGGGAAACACCATATATTTT
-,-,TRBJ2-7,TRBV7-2,CASSLRGPGLTEHDEQYF,TGTGCCAGCAGCTTGAGAGGACCTGGACTAACGGAACACGACGAGCAGTACTTC
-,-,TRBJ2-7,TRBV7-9,CASSFGRVYEQYF,TGTGCCAGCAGCTTCGGTCGAGTCTACGAGCAGTACTTC
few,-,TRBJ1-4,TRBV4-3,CASSQAIRVGGELFF,TGCGCCAGCAGCCAAGCCATCAGGGTCGGGGGGGAACTGTTTTTT
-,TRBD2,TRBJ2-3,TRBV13,CASSWRLAGVTDTQYF,TGTGCCAGCAGCTGGCGACTAGCGGGAGTCACAGATACGCAGTATTTT
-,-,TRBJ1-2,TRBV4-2,CASSQATLQANYGYTF,TGTGCCAGCAGCCAAGCGACATTACAGGCTAACTATGGCTACACCTTC
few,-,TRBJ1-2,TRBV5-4,CASSLADRPYYGYTF,TGTGCCAGCAGCTTGGCGGACAGACCTTACTATGGCTACACCTTC
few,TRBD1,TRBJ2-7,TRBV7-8,CASSLAARGGVTYEQYF,TGTGCCAGCAGCTTAGCCGCTCGAGGGGGCGTTACCTACGAGCAGTACTTC
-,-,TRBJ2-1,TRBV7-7,CASSLVSAGEYNEQFF,TGTGCTAGCAGCTTAGTGTCTGCGGGCGAGTACAATGAGCAGTTCTTC